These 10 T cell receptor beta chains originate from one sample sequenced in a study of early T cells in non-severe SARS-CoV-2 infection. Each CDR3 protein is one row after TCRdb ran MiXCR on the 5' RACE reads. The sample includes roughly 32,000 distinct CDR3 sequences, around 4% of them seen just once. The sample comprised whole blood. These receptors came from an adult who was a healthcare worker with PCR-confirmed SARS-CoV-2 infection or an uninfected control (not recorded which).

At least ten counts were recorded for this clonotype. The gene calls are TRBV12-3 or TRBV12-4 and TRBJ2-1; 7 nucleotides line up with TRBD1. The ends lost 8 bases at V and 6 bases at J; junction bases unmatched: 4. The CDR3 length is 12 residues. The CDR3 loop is CASLPGGNEQFF. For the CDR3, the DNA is TGTGCCAGCCTCCCAGGGGGCAATGAGCAGTTCTTC.

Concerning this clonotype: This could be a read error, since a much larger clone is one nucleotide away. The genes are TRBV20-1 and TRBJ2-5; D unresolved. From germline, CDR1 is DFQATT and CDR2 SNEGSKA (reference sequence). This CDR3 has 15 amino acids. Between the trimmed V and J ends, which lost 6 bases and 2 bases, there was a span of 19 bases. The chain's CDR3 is CSAPAATGDQETQYF. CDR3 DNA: TGCAGTGCACCAGCTGCGACCGGAGATCAAGAGACCCAGTACTTC.

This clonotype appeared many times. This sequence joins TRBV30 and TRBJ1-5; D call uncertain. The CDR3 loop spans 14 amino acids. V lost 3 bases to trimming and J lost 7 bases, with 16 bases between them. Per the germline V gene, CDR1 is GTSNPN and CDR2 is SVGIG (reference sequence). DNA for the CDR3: TGTGCCTGGAGCGCCGCCTACGGAAGACAGCCCCAGCATTTT. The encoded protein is CAWSAAYGRQPQHF.

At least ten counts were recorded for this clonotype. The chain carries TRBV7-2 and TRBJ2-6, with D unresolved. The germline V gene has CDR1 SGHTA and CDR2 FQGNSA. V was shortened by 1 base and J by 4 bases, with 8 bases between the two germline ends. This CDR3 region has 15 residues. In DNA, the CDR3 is TGTGCCAGCAGCTTAGGGAGCGCCGGGGCCAACGTCCTGACTTTC. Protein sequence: CASSLGSAGANVLTF.

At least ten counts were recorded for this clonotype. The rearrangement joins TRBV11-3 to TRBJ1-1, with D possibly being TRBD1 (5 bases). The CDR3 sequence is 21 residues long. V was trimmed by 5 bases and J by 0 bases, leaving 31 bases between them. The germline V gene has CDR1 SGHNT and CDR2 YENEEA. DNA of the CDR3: TGTGCCAGCAGCCTCCCTCCTGGGACGGACCCACCCAAACATATGAACACTGAAGCTTTCTTT. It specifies CASSLPPGTDPPKHMNTEAFF.

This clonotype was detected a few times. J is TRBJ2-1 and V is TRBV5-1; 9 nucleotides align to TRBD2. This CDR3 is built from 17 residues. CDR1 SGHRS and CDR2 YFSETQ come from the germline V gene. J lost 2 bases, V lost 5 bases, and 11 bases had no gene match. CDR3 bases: TGCGCCAGCAGGCCCGGTCTCAGACTAGCGGCCTACAATGAGCAGTTCTTC. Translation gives CASRPGLRLAAYNEQFF.

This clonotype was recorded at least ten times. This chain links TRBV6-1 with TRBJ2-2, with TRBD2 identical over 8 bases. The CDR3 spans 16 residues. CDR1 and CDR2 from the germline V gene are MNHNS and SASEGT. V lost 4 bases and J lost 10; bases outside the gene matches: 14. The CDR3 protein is CASSVGLAGRAAELFF. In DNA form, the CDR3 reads TGTGCCAGCAGTGTGGGGTTAGCGGGACGGGCGGCGGAGCTGTTTTTT.

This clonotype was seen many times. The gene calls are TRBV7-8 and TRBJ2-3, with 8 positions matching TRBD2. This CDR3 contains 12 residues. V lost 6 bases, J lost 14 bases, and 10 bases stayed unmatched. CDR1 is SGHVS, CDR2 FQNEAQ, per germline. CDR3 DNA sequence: TGTGCCAGCAGACCCGGGACTAGTCGGGCGTATTTT. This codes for CASRPGTSRAYF.

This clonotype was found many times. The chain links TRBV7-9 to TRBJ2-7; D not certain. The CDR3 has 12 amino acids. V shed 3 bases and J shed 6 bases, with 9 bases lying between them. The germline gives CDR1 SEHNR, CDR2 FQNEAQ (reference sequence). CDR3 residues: CASSFLVSEQYF. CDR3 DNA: TGTGCCAGCAGCTTCTTGGTTTCCGAGCAGTACTTC. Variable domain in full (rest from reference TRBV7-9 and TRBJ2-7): DTGVSQNPRHKITKRGQNVTFRCDPISEHNRLYWYRQTLGQGPEFLTYFQNEAQLEKSRLLSDRFSAERPKGSFSTLEIQRTEQGDSAMYLCASSFLVSEQYFGPGTRLTVT.

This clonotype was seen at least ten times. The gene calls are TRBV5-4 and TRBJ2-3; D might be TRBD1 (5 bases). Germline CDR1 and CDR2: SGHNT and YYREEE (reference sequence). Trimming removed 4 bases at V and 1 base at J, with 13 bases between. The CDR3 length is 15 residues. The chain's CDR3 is CASSETVSGTDTQYF. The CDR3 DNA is TGTGCCAGCAGCGAGACAGTCTCCGGCACAGATACGCAGTATTTT.